This T cell receptor (beta chain) is from a study of post-analysis software for immune sequencing data (dated by TCRdb to about 2015). About the full investigation: The recorded disease courses included relapsing-remitting, secondary progressive and progressive-relapsing multiple sclerosis, and some patients had no subtype annotation. A subset of samples was prepared in parallel using single-end sample barcoding, then pooled and co-amplified after Illumina adapter ligation. The patient repertoires were set against roughly eleven previously published healthy control repertoires from donors whose ages ranged from 6 to 25 years.

Points on this clonotype: The antigen this receptor binds is unknown. No base qualities exist here, and no much larger clone lies one base off it.

On the study overall, not on this receptor specifically: Strong co-clustering of samples prepared in the same batch was shown by direct clustering with F measure, prompting a batch-effect correction. Significantly lower normalized Chao1 diversity was found in multiple sclerosis patients than in controls, suggesting substantial peripheral T-cell clonal expansion. The control group was slightly older than the multiple sclerosis patient group. Patients showed significantly higher frequencies than controls for about 5 TRBV segments, among them TRBV5-6, TRBV5-1 and TRBV20-1.

TCR beta repertoires were profiled from peripheral blood of about a dozen young patients with multiple sclerosis to demonstrate the VDJtools post-analysis software. The patients with multiple sclerosis were children and adolescents between about 6 and 17 years of age. The CDR3 runs 15 residues from the cysteine to the phenylalanine. The sequence is cut down to CDR3 DNA, 45 bases in frame from base 1. From a lookup of the germline V gene, CDR1 and CDR2 are SGHRS and YFSETQ. The junction carries 20 bases between V and J, which are trimmed by 7 bases and 6 bases respectively. The method behind the library was PCR. Sequencing was performed on an Illumina HiSeq 2500. To reduce PCR and sequencing biases, unique molecular identifiers were incorporated into the TCR beta cDNA libraries. Approximately 500,000 cDNA molecules were obtained for every 1 to 10 million input T cells, so each molecule roughly corresponded to one T cell. The patient libraries were prepared and sequenced using the same protocol as the earlier healthy control dataset. Samples belonging to the same batch were prepared together, multiplexed and sequenced on a shared HiSeq lane. In the authors' own workflow: MIGEC was used to process the raw barcoded reads, and molecular identifier groups with only a single read were discarded before consensus assembly and CDR3 extraction. VDJtools was used for post-analysis of the clonotype tables, with diversity normalized by down-sampling every dataset to the smallest sample size. In repertoire overlap clustering, CDR3 amino acid sequences, but not nucleotide sequences, were matched to correct batch-related cross-sample contamination. TCRdb ran its own pipeline on the public reads, namely fastp trimming at Q25 and MiXCR clone calling, and kept in-frame beta chains. Identical CDR3 protein sequences are pooled into one entry, listed with their most common genes and DNA. The V and J calls were not made by the authors but by TCRdb's processing. For this sample the table gives approximately 660,000 distinct CDR3 sequences, of which roughly three fifths were detected only once. The leading ten clones occupy about 11% of the sample.

This clonotype was sampled from a girl aged 2 to 9 with multiple sclerosis. Sequencing was carried out using blood. The chain is encoded by TRBV5-1 joined to TRBJ2-1, with TRBD2 as a weak D call on 5 bases. The DNA sequence is as follows: TGCGCCAGCGGGCCCGGGCAGAGGGTCGCCAATGAGCAGTTCTTC. It translates as CASGPGQRVANEQFF.